What follows are 21 T cell receptor beta chains derived from one specimen sequenced in a study of cytomegalovirus exposure and HLA in healthy donors. Measured with immunoSEQ multiplex PCR; TCRdb has only the in-frame clones, and not every one. The data hold about 160,000 clones, with 95% to 97% observed a single time. The sequenced material came from PBMCs. The receptors stem from a woman younger than 30 in good health and CMV-seronegative.

This clone occurred once. J is TRBJ1-4 and V is TRBV5-1; 9 nucleotides align to TRBD1. V gave up 4 bases and J gave up 8 bases; unmatched junction bases: 6. The CDR3 has 14 residues. CDR1 and CDR2 (germline): SGHRS, YFSETQ. The CDR3 nucleotides are TGCGCCAGCAGCCTCACAGGGGGCCAGGAAAAACTGTTTTTT. Encoded protein: CASSLTGGQEKLFF.

In this sample, this clone turned up once. The chain joins TRBV13 to TRBJ2-7; D perhaps matches TRBD2 (7 bases). V was cut by 0 bases and J by 4 bases, with 10 bases left in between. Germline CDR1 PRHDT, CDR2 FYEKMQ (reference sequence). This CDR3 contains 14 residues. CDR3 loop: CASSLGRGGYEQYF. The CDR3 DNA reads as TGTGCCAGCAGCTTAGGAAGGGGGGGTTACGAGCAGTACTTC.

The gene calls are TRBV6-6 and TRBJ1-2; no definite D call. Looked up from germline, CDR1 is MNHNY and CDR2 is SVGAGI (reference sequence). V was shortened by 0 bases and J by 5 bases, with 4 bases between the two germline ends. The CDR3 consists of 12 residues. CDR3 residues: CASSYSAYGYTF. The DNA for the CDR3 is TGTGCCAGCAGTTACTCGGCTTATGGCTACACCTTC.

V usage is TRBV11-3 and J usage is TRBJ2-7, with TRBD1 matching over 7 bases. J was trimmed by 7 bases and V by 5 bases; bases with no gene match: 14. Germline CDR1 SGHNT, CDR2 YENEEA. The length of the CDR3 is 15 residues. The CDR3 nucleotides read TGTGCCAGCAGCCTAGCTGGCACAGGGGAAGGAGAGCAGTACTTC. As protein: CASSLAGTGEGEQYF.

The genes are TRBV12-5 and TRBJ1-2, with no clear D. CDR3 size: 13 residues. Germline V gene data show CDR1 as LGHNT and CDR2 as FRNRAP. The ends were cut back, 0 bases at V and 8 bases at J, with 10 bases in the middle. CDR3 nucleotides: TGTGCTAGTGGTTTGGTAGAGAGTTCCGGCTACACCTTC. Translating it yields CASGLVESSGYTF.

The rearrangement links TRBV4-1 to TRBJ1-4; no clear D. The CDR3 consists of 15 residues. CDR1 and CDR2 (germline): MGHRA, YSYEKL. The V gene lost 0 bases and the J gene lost 1 base, with 6 bases spanning the gap. In DNA, the CDR3 is TGCGCCAGCAGCCAAGACCCGGGAACTAATGAAAAACTGTTTTTT. It yields the protein CASSQDPGTNEKLFF.

The chain carries TRBV6-5 and TRBJ2-7; TRBD2 agrees at 13 bases. The CDR3 extends over 15 amino acids. Germline CDR1 MNHEY, CDR2 SVGAGI. V lost 5 bases, J lost 4 bases, and 5 bases stayed unmatched. CDR3: CASSPRTSGGYEQYF. CDR3 bases: TGTGCCAGCAGTCCCCGGACTAGCGGGGGTTACGAGCAGTACTTC.

The V call is TRBV18, the J call TRBJ1-1, with TRBD1 as a possible D gene (6 bases). This CDR3 is built from 14 residues. Trimming shortened V by 6 bases and J by 0 bases, and 11 bases separated the two germline ends. In germline, CDR1 is KGHSH, CDR2 LQKENI. The CDR3 spells CASSPRTVNTEAFF. As DNA, the CDR3 is TGTGCCAGCTCCCCTCGGACAGTGAACACTGAAGCTTTCTTT.

This clone was observed a handful of times. The chain links TRBV4-1 to TRBJ1-2; 7 bases fit TRBD1. The CDR3 sequence is 14 residues long. J gave up 6 bases and V 4 bases, and 8 bases lay outside the gene matches. Per the germline V gene, CDR1 is MGHRA and CDR2 is YSYEKL. CDR3 region: CASSPPTGRHGYTF. DNA for the CDR3: TGCGCCAGCAGCCCGCCGACAGGGCGTCATGGCTACACCTTC.

V usage is TRBV7-9 and J usage is TRBJ1-1; TRBD1 aligns across 8 bases. Germline V gene lookup returns CDR1 SEHNR and CDR2 FQNEAQ (reference sequence). With V trimmed by 2 bases and J by 3 bases, 2 bases remained unmatched. This CDR3 contains 14 residues. The CDR3: CASSLQGADTEAFF. DNA of the CDR3: TGTGCCAGCAGCTTACAGGGGGCCGACACTGAAGCTTTCTTT.

CDR3 amino acids: CASSLAAVNEQFF. DNA for the CDR3: TGTGCCAGCAGCTTAGCGGCGGTGAATGAGCAGTTCTTC. This chain uses TRBV11-1 with TRBJ2-1; the D is unclear. Germline V gene sequence: CDR1 SGHAT, CDR2 FQDESV (reference sequence). The V gene lost 0 bases and the J gene lost 7 bases, with 7 bases spanning the gap. The CDR3 is made up of 13 amino acids.

This clone was picked up a small number of times. The same CDR3 also results from other DNA sequences found in this sample. The gene calls are TRBV6-5 and TRBJ2-5, with 7 bases lining up with TRBD2. The J segment lost 2 bases and the V segment lost 0 bases, leaving 0 bases of the junction unmatched. This CDR3 contains 14 residues. Germline V gene sequence: CDR1 MNHEY, CDR2 SVGAGI. As DNA, the CDR3 is TGTGCCAGCAGTTACTCGGGGGGGCAAGAGACCCAGTACTTC. Amino acids: CASSYSGGQETQYF.

This rearrangement joins TRBV7-3 to TRBJ2-3; 9 positions agree with TRBD1. The CDR3 sequence is 15 residues long. The germline V gene has CDR1 SGHTA and CDR2 FQGTGA. V was pared by 4 bases and J by 4 bases, with 6 bases of the junction left unmatched. The CDR3 is CASSYGTGYADTQYF. In DNA form, the CDR3 reads TGTGCCAGCAGCTACGGGACAGGGTACGCAGATACGCAGTATTTT.

This chain links TRBV2 with TRBJ1-6; perhaps TRBD1 as D (6 bases). Looked up from germline, CDR1 is SNHLY and CDR2 is FYNNEI. V shed 4 bases and J shed 9 bases, with 16 bases lying between them. This CDR3 has 15 amino acids. CDR3 loop: CASSGGWGLGSPLHF. The CDR3 nucleotides read TGTGCCAGCAGTGGCGGCTGGGGGCTGGGTTCACCCCTCCACTTT.

The genes are TRBV10-3 and TRBJ1-2; the D gene is possibly TRBD1 (6 bases). Deletions cut 2 bases from V and 4 bases from J, with 11 bases between. Germline V CDR1 and CDR2: ENHRY, SYGVKD. CDR3 length: 14 amino acids. CDR3 in DNA: TGTGCCATCAGTGAGGCGTGGGACACCTATGGCTACACCTTC. This gives the protein CAISEAWDTYGYTF.

The chain has TRBV11-2 and TRBJ2-1; 7 bases are a match to TRBD2. The junction had 11 bases not matched to a gene; V was cut back by 0 bases and J by 9 bases. The CDR3 contains 16 residues. Germline loops: CDR1 SGHAT, CDR2 FQNNGV. The CDR3 DNA is TGTGCCAGCAGCTTAGAAGGTGGCAAGGGCGGGGGTGAGCAGTTCTTC. Translation gives CASSLEGGKGGGEQFF.

This rearrangement joins TRBV27 to TRBJ1-5; D uncertain. Germline lookup yields CDR1 MNHEY and CDR2 SMNVEV (reference sequence). The germline V and J ends were trimmed by 2 bases and 3 bases, with 11 bases remaining between them. The CDR3 length is 15 residues. The CDR3 bases are TGTGCCAGCAGTTTACAGCCAGGCCTCAATCAGCCCCAGCATTTT. The encoded protein is CASSLQPGLNQPQHF.

This chain uses TRBV4-1 with TRBJ2-7; 7 bases are shared with TRBD1. The CDR3 sequence is 15 residues long. Germline V gives CDR1 MGHRA, CDR2 YSYEKL. V gave up 2 bases and J gave up 2 bases; unmatched junction bases: 6. The CDR3 region is CASSQLLTGTYEQYF. The CDR3 DNA reads TGCGCCAGCAGCCAATTACTGACAGGGACCTACGAGCAGTACTTC.

The rearrangement links TRBV5-4 to TRBJ2-1; 7 bases map to TRBD2. V dropped 3 bases and J dropped 10; count of bases not matched to a gene: 4. The length of the CDR3 is 12 residues. Germline CDR1 reads SGHNT; CDR2 reads YYREEE (reference sequence). CDR3 in DNA: TGTGCCAGCAGCTGGGGGGAGGGGGAGCAGTTCTTC. Its translation: CASSWGEGEQFF.

J is TRBJ2-1 and V is TRBV7-2; 10 nucleotides line up with TRBD2. Trimming at V came to 5 bases and at J to 0 bases, leaving 7 bases not matched to a gene. Germline CDR1 SGHTA, CDR2 FQGNSA. The CDR3 loop spans 17 amino acids. The CDR3 reads CASSPISGGSSYNEQFF. In DNA form, the CDR3 reads TGTGCCAGCAGCCCAATTAGCGGGGGGAGCTCCTACAATGAGCAGTTCTTC.

The chain joins TRBV27 to TRBJ2-7; possibly TRBD1 for D (6 bases). The germline V gene has CDR1 MNHEY and CDR2 SMNVEV (reference sequence). V was shortened by 4 bases and J by 5 bases, with 15 bases between the two germline ends. The CDR3 totals 14 residues. The CDR3 spells CASSSRGSGDEQYF. The CDR3 region has the DNA TGTGCCAGCAGTTCCAGGGGTTCAGGGGACGAGCAGTACTTC.